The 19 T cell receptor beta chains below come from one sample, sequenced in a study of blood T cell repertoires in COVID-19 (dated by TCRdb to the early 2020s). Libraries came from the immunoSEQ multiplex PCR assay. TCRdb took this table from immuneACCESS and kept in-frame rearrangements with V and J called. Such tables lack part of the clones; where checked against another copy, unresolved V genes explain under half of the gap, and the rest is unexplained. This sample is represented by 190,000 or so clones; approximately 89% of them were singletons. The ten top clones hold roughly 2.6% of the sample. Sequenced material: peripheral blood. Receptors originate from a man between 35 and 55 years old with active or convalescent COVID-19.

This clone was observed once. The CDR3 loop is CASSAGGEQYF. The CDR3, as DNA: TGTGCCAGCAGCGCAGGGGGCGAGCAGTACTTC. This chain joins TRBV11-2 and TRBJ2-7; 7 bases line up with TRBD1. The V and J ends lost 5 bases and 6 bases, in that order; junction bases with no gene match: 1. Germline V gene sequence: CDR1 SGHAT, CDR2 FQNNGV. The CDR3 has 11 amino acids.

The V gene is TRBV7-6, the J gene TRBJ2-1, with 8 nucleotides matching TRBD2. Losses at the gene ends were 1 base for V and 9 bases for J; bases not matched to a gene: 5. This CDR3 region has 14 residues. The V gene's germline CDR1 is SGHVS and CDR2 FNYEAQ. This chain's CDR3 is CASSLGSLAGEQFF. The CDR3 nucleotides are TGTGCCAGCAGCTTAGGTTCTCTAGCGGGTGAGCAGTTCTTC. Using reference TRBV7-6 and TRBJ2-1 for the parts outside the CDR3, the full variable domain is GAGVSQSPRYKVTKRGQDVALRCDPISGHVSLYWYRQALGQGPEFLTYFNYEAQQDKSGLPNDRFSAERPEGSISTLTIQRTEQRDSAMYRCASSLGSLAGEQFFGPGTRLTVL.

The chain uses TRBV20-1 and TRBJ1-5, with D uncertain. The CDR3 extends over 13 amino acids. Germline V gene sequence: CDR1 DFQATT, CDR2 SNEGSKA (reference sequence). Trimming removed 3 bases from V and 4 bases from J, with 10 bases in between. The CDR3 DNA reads TGCAGTGCTAGTCCAGTCTTGAATCAGCCCCAGCATTTT. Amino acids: CSASPVLNQPQHF.

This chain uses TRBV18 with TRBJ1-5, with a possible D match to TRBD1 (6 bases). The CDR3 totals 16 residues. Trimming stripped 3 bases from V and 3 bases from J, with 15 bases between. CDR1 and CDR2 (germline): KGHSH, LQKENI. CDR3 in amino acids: CASSPGSGGNNQPQHF. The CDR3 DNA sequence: TGTGCCAGCTCACCCGGGTCGGGGGGCAACAATCAGCCCCAGCATTTT.

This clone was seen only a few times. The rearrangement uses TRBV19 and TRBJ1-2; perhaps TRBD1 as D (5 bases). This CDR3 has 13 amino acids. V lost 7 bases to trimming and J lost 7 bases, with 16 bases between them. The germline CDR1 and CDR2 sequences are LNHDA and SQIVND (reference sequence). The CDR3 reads CASIQKGTGGYTF. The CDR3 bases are TGTGCCAGTATTCAAAAGGGAACAGGTGGCTACACCTTC.

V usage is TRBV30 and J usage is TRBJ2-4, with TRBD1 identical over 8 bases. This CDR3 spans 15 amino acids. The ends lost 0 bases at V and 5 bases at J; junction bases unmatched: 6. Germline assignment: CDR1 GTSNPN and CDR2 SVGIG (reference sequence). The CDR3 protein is CAWSVGSGGQNIQYF. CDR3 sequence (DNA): TGTGCCTGGAGTGTAGGGTCAGGGGGCCAAAACATTCAGTACTTC.

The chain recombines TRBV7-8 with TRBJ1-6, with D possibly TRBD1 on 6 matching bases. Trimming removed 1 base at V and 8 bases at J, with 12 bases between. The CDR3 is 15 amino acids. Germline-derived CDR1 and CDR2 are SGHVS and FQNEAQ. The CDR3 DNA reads TGTGCCAGCAGCTTAGTATGGGGGCAGGATTCACCCCTCCACTTT. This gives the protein CASSLVWGQDSPLHF.

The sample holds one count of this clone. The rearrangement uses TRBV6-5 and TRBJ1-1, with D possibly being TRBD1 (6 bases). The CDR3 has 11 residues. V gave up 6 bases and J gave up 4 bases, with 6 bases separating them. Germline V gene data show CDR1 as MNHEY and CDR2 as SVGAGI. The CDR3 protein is CASSRGTEAFF. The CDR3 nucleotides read TGTGCCAGCAGCAGGGGCACTGAAGCTTTCTTT.

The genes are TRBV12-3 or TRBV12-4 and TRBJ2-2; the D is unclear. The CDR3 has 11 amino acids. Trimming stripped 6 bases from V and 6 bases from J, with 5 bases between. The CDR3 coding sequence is TGTGCCAGCAGCTTCGCCGGGGAGCTGTTTTTT. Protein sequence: CASSFAGELFF.

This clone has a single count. The CDR3 DNA reads TGTGCCAGCAGCCCCTGGGGGGGGTACTACGAGCAGTACTTC. It yields the protein CASSPWGGYYEQYF. The chain combines TRBV7-9 with TRBJ2-7, with 7 bases lining up with TRBD2. The CDR3 runs 14 residues. CDR1 and CDR2 (germline): SEHNR, FQNEAQ (reference sequence). The V and J ends lost 5 bases and 3 bases, in that order; junction bases with no gene match: 7.

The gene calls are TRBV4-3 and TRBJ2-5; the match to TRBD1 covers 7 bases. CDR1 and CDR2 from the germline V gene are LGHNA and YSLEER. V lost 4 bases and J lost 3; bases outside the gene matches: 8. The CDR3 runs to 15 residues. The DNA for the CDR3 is TGCGCCAGCAGCCTTACCCGGGACAGAGAAGAGACCCAGTACTTC. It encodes CASSLTRDREETQYF.

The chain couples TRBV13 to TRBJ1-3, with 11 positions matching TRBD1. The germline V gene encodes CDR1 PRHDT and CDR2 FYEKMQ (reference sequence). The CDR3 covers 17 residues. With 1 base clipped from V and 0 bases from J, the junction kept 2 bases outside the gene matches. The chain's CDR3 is CASSLVGQGASGNTIYF. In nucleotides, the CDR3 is TGTGCCAGCAGCTTAGTAGGACAGGGGGCCTCTGGAAACACCATATATTTT. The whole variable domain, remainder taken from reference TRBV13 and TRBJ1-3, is AAGVIQSPRHLIKEKRETATLKCYPIPRHDTVYWYQQGPGQDPQFLISFYEKMQSDKGSIPDRFSAQQFSDYHSELNMSSLELGDSALYFCASSLVGQGASGNTIYFGEGSWLTVV.

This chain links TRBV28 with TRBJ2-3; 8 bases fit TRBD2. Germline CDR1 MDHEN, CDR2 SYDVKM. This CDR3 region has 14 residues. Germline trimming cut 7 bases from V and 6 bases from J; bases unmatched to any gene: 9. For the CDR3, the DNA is TGTGCCAGCACCCCCGCGGGGGGTGCGGATACGCAGTATTTT. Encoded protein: CASTPAGGADTQYF.

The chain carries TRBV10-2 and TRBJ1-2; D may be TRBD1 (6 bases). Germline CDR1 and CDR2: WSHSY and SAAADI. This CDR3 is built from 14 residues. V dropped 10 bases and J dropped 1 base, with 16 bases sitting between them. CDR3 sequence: CATSPGHLNYGYTF. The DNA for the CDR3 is TGCGCCACCTCTCCGGGACACCTTAACTATGGCTACACCTTC.

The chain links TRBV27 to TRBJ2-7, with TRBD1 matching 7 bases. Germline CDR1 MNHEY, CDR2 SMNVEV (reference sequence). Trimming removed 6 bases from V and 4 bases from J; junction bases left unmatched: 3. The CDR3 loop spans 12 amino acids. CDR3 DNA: TGTGCCAGCAGCCCACAGGGGTACGAGCAGTACTTC. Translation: CASSPQGYEQYF.

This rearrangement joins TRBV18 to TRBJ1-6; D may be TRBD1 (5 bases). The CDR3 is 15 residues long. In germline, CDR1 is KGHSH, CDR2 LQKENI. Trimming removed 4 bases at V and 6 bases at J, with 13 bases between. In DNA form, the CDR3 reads TGTGCCAGCTCACAGGCCGGGGGTTTTAATTCACCCCTCCACTTT. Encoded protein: CASSQAGGFNSPLHF.

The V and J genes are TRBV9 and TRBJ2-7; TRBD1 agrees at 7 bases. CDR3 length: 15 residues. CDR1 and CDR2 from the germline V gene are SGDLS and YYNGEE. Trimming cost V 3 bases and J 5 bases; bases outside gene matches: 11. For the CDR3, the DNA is TGTGCCAGCAGCGGCCGGGACAGCTCGAGGAACGAGCAGTACTTC. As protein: CASSGRDSSRNEQYF.

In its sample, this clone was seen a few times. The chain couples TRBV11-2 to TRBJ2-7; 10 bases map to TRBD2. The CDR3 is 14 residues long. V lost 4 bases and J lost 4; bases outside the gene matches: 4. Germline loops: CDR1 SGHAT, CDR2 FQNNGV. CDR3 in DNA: TGTGCCAGCAGCTCCATTAGCGGGGGGTACGAGCAGTACTTC. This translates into CASSSISGGYEQYF.

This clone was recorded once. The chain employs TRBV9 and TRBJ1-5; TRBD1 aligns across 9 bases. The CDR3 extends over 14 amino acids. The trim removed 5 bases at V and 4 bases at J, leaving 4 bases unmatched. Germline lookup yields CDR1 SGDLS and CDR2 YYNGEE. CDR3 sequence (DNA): TGTGCCAGCAGTCCGGGACAGGGTAATCAGCCCCAGCATTTT. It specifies CASSPGQGNQPQHF.